These T cell receptor beta chains were read from a single sample in a study of a mutant IDH1 vaccine in newly diagnosed glioma. Measured with immunoSEQ multiplex PCR; TCRdb has only the in-frame clones, and not every one. This table holds 30,000 or so clones, over 75% found once. The material was PBMCs, obtained from a glioma patient treated with radiotherapy, temozolomide or both. All receptors derive from a man younger than 40 with glioma. Both conserved end residues are part of each CDR3. A D gene is named only where the DNA matches it firmly. Clone size is given for some rows only: seen once, a few or many times, or a class if the clone is expanded.

TRBV4-3	TRBJ2-7	NA	NA	TGCGCCAGCAGCCAAGATTTGGAGGGGCTGGACGAGCAGTACTTC	CASSQDLEGLDEQYF
TRBV19	TRBJ1-1	NA	NA	TGTGCCAGTACACCGAAACCCATCCTGAACACTGAAGCTTTCTTT	CASTPKPILNTEAFF
TRBV7-6	TRBJ2-3	NA	TRBD1	TGTGCCAGCAGCTTAATGGGACAGAGCACAGATACGCAGTATTTT	CASSLMGQSTDTQYF
TRBV5-1	TRBJ1-3	NA	TRBD1	TGCGCCAGCAGCTCCCGACAGGGGAGCTCTGGAAACACCATATATTTT	CASSSRQGSSGNTIYF
TRBV30	TRBJ2-3	NA	NA	TGTGCCTGGAGTACTGAGGGCAACATACTATCAGATACGCAGTATTTT	CAWSTEGNILSDTQYF
TRBV6-5	TRBJ2-5	NA	NA	TGTGCCAGCAGTTCCGCGATAGCGCGTAAGGAGACCCAGTACTTC	CASSSAIARKETQYF
TRBV7-2	TRBJ2-5	once	NA	TGTGCCAGCAGCCCCTCCCCCCAAGAGACCCAGTACTTC	CASSPSPQETQYF
TRBV5-6	TRBJ2-5	NA	TRBD2	TGTGCCAGCAGCTTCCTAGCGGGAGGGACCACGGAAGAGACCCAGTACTTC	CASSFLAGGTTEETQYF
TRBV7-9	TRBJ2-7	NA	NA	TGTGCCAGCAGCACCGAAACCTACGAGCAGTACTTC	CASSTETYEQYF
TRBV7-2	TRBJ2-2	NA	NA	TGTGCCAGCAGCTTAGAGGGCGGTGGAGACAGTAACACCGGGGAGCTGTTTTTT	CASSLEGGGDSNTGELFF
TRBV5-4	TRBJ1-5	NA	NA	TGTGCCAGCAGCTCGGACAGTCGGCAGCCCCAGCATTTT	CASSSDSRQPQHF
TRBV29-1	TRBJ2-3	NA	TRBD2	TGCAGCGTCCATATACTAGCGGGAGGGCCGATAAATACGCAGTATTTT	CSVHILAGGPINTQYF
TRBV5-1	TRBJ1-2	NA	TRBD1	TGCGCCAGCAGCTTTAGACAGGGAAGGGGCTATGGCTACACCTTC	CASSFRQGRGYGYTF
TRBV5-1	TRBJ1-4	NA	NA	TGCGCCAGCAGCTTGGGATATGTCGGTGAAAAACTGTTTTTT	CASSLGYVGEKLFF
TRBV29-1	TRBJ1-1	NA	NA	TGCAGCGTCCGGACGGGGCGCGGTGAAGCTTTCTTT	CSVRTGRGEAFF
TRBV4-3	TRBJ2-1	NA	NA	TGCGCCAGCAGCCAAGATGTGTGGCGCGGGCGAAACAATGAGCAGTTCTTC	CASSQDVWRGRNNEQFF
TRBV5-6	TRBJ1-6	NA	NA	TGTGCCAGCAGCAGAGGCGGGACACCTTATAATTCACCCCTCCACTTT	CASSRGGTPYNSPLHF
TRBV5-6	TRBJ2-5	NA	TRBD1	TGTGCCAGCAGAACGACAGGGCTCCAAGAGACCCAGTACTTC	CASRTTGLQETQYF
TRBV30	TRBJ2-5	once	NA	TGTGCCTGGACGTTGGGGGCGAGGGGAGAAGAGACCCAGTACTTC	CAWTLGARGEETQYF
TRBV5-1	TRBJ2-2	NA	NA	TGCGCCAGCAGCTTTGGGACCGGGGTTAACACCGGGGAGCTGTTTTTT	CASSFGTGVNTGELFF
TRBV4-3	TRBJ1-5	NA	TRBD1	TGCGCCAGCAGCCAATTCACGGCCGGGACAGGCTCCTCCTTTAGCAATCAGCCCCAGCATTTT	CASSQFTAGTGSSFSNQPQHF
TRBV2	TRBJ2-5	NA	TRBD2	TGTGCCAGCAGTGAAGGGGAGACTAGCGGGGTAGAGACCCAGTACTTC	CASSEGETSGVETQYF
TRBV18	TRBJ1-6	NA	TRBD1	TGTGCCAGCTCACCAGGAGGGGGCGGTGTAAATTCACCCCTCCACTTT	CASSPGGGGVNSPLHF
TRBV7-6	TRBJ2-5	NA	NA	TGTGCCAGCAGTAGAACGGGGTCGGGGACCCAGTACTTC	CASSRTGSGTQYF
TRBV6-5	TRBJ2-7	NA	NA	TGTGCCAGCAGTTACTTCAGGGGCGAGCAGTACTTC	CASSYFRGEQYF
TRBV29-1	TRBJ2-7	NA	TRBD1	TGCAGCGCCTCGGGACAGGGGCTTAACGAGCAGTACTTC	CSASGQGLNEQYF
TRBV4-3	TRBJ1-6	NA	NA	TGCGCCAGCAGCCAACTACTAAGGGGGGGGGCGAGTTATTCACCCCTCCACTTT	CASSQLLRGGASYSPLHF
TRBV6-5	TRBJ2-1	NA	TRBD2	TGTGCCAGTAGGGGCGGGAGGACCTACAATGAGCAGTTCTTC	CASRGGRTYNEQFF
TRBV19	TRBJ2-7	few	TRBD1	TGTGCCAGTAGCGGGACAGTTCTATACGAGCAGTACTTC	CASSGTVLYEQYF
TRBV6-4	TRBJ1-1	few	TRBD1	TGTGCCAGCAGTGACTCTATCGGGACAGGAGGATCGAACACTGAAGCTTTCTTT	CASSDSIGTGGSNTEAFF
TRBV6-1	TRBJ2-7	NA	NA	TGTGCCAGCAGTAGGCTCCAAACACGCCCCGAGCAGTACTTC	CASSRLQTRPEQYF
TRBV14	TRBJ2-3	NA	NA	TGTGCCAGCAGCCAAGATATGGCCTTAAGGGATACGCAGTATTTT	CASSQDMALRDTQYF
TRBV9	TRBJ2-2	NA	NA	TGTGCCAGCAGCGCTTACTGGACAGAAGCGAACACCGGGGAGCTGTTTTTT	CASSAYWTEANTGELFF
TRBV5-1	TRBJ2-1	NA	TRBD1	TGCGCCAGCAGCCCAGGACAGGGGTACAATGAGCAGTTCTTC	CASSPGQGYNEQFF
TRBV7-6	TRBJ2-3	NA	TRBD1	TGTGCCAGCAACCTTGACAGGGACACAGATACGCAGTATTTT	CASNLDRDTDTQYF
TRBV9	TRBJ2-1	once	NA	TGTGCCAGCAGCCCCCGGATGGGCGCTAATGAGCAGTTCTTC	CASSPRMGANEQFF
TRBV15	TRBJ1-1	NA	TRBD1	TGTGCCACCAGCAGGAGCGGGACAGGGGGTCTAAAGAACACTGAAGCTTTCTTT	CATSRSGTGGLKNTEAFF
TRBV19	TRBJ1-5	NA	NA	TGTGCCAGTAGTATAGCTAGTTATAGCAATCAGCCCCAGCATTTT	CASSIASYSNQPQHF
TRBV19	TRBJ2-1	once	NA	TGTGCCAGTAGCGTAGAGCTCAGGGACAATGAGCAGTTCTTC	CASSVELRDNEQFF
TRBV30	TRBJ1-4	NA	NA	TGTGCCTGGAGTGCAGCAGCTCCGGGACGTATCCTAAGGTCTGAAAAACTGTTTTTT	CAWSAAAPGRILRSEKLFF
TRBV6-5	TRBJ1-5	NA	TRBD1	TGTGCCAGCAGACGACAGGGCGGTCAGCCCCAGCATTTT	CASRRQGGQPQHF
TRBV28	TRBJ1-4	NA	NA	TGTGCCAGCAGTTTCAGGAGGTACGCTAGTAATGAAAAACTGTTTTTT	CASSFRRYASNEKLFF
TRBV7-2	TRBJ2-3	NA	NA	TGTGCCAGCAGCTTAGGTGGGGCAGCAGGCGATACGCAGTATTTT	CASSLGGAAGDTQYF